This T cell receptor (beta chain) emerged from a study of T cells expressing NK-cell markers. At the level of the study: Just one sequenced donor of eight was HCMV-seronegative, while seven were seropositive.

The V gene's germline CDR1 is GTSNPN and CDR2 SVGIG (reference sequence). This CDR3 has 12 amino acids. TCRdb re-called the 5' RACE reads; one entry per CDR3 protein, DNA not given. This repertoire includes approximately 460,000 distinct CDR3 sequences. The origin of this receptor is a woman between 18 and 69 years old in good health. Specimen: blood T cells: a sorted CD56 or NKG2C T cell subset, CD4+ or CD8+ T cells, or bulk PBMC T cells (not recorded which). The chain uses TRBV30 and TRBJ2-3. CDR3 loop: CAWSESTDTQYF.